This T cell receptor beta chain is from a study of T cell repertoires and HLA-DP antigens. The primer mix covered 54 TRBV segments and 13 TRBJ segments. Profiled with immunoSEQ multiplex PCR; TCRdb holds only in-frame clones, not every one. The sample shows about 110,000 clones, around 93% of them seen only once. Trimming cost V 1 base and J 6 bases, with 8 bases left between them. The CDR3 runs to 13 residues. Germline-derived CDR1 and CDR2 are KGHSH and LQKENI. This clone came up once. Antigen: not known. The sample consisted of CD4+ T cells from PBMCs. V is TRBV18 and J is TRBJ2-3; D remains ambiguous. The sequence was collected from a woman between 18 and 29 years old in good health and CMV-seronegative. CDR3 in DNA: TGTGCCAGCTCACCACTCTTGGGGGATACGCAGTATTTT. It translates to CASSPLLGDTQYF.